This is a list of T cell receptor beta chains from one sample in a study of metastatic and nonmetastatic thyroid tumors. Via MiXCR, TCRdb re-called the PCR reads. Of almost 85,000 clones detected, about an eighth appear once; the ten largest clones hold approximately 8.8%. Sequenced material: tumor tissue. The source is a female donor with papillary thyroid cancer or a benign thyroid nodule (not recorded which). Some clones in this sample may be carry-over from other donors' samples. CDR3s include the opening cysteine and the closing phenylalanine or tryptophan. The D gene is left open where the match is weak. Rows give clone size only sometimes, using once, few, many, or a class for an expanded clone.

J gene: TRBJ2-1; D gene: NA; V gene: TRBV2; clone size: many; CDR3 DNA: TGTGCCAGCAGTGAAGGGATGACCTACAATGAGCAGTTCTTC; CDR3 protein: CASSEGMTYNEQFF
J gene: TRBJ1-1; D gene: NA; V gene: TRBV19; clone size: few; CDR3 DNA: TGTGCCAGTACCCCCCTGGACACCTACACTGAAGCTTTCTTT; CDR3 protein: CASTPLDTYTEAFF
J gene: TRBJ2-1; D gene: NA; V gene: TRBV6-1; clone size: few; CDR3 DNA: TGTGCCAGCATCCTGGAGCGGGACAATGAGCAGTTCTTC; CDR3 protein: CASILERDNEQFF
J gene: TRBJ1-3; D gene: NA; V gene: TRBV5-7; clone size: many; CDR3 DNA: TGTGCCAGCAGCGCGACACTCAGTGAAAGAAACACCATATATTTT; CDR3 protein: CASSATLSERNTIYF
J gene: TRBJ1-5; D gene: NA; V gene: TRBV7-9; clone size: many; CDR3 DNA: TGTGCCAGCAGCTTAGCGCGGGAGCGAGCCCAGCATTTT; CDR3 protein: CASSLARERAQHF
J gene: TRBJ1-4; D gene: NA; V gene: TRBV3-1; clone size: many; CDR3 DNA: TGTGCCAGCAGCCACACAGGGAAGGGTGAAAAACTGTTTTTT; CDR3 protein: CASSHTGKGEKLFF
J gene: TRBJ2-3; D gene: TRBD2; V gene: TRBV9; clone size: few; CDR3 DNA: TGTGCCAGCAGCGTAGCTAGCGGATCTAGCACAGATACGCAGTATTTT; CDR3 protein: CASSVASGSSTDTQYF
J gene: TRBJ2-7; D gene: NA; V gene: TRBV20-1; clone size: many; CDR3 DNA: TGCAGTGCTAGAGAGAGGGTATTGACCTACGAGCAGTACTTC; CDR3 protein: CSARERVLTYEQYF
J gene: TRBJ2-6; D gene: NA; V gene: TRBV20-1; clone size: many; CDR3 DNA: TGCAGTGCTAGACAGGGTGGGGCCAACGTCCTGACTTTC; CDR3 protein: CSARQGGANVLTF
J gene: TRBJ2-7; D gene: NA; V gene: TRBV7-3; clone size: many; CDR3 DNA: TGTGCCAGCAGCCTGACTGGGGGCGAGCAGTACTTC; CDR3 protein: CASSLTGGEQYF
J gene: TRBJ2-1; D gene: NA; V gene: TRBV6-1; clone size: NA; CDR3 DNA: TGTGCCAGCAACTTAGTCAATGAGCAGTTCTTC; CDR3 protein: CASNLVNEQFF
J gene: TRBJ2-1; D gene: TRBD2; V gene: TRBV20-1; clone size: many; CDR3 DNA: TGCAGTGCAAAACTAGCGGGAGGTCTTGATGAGCAGTTCTTC; CDR3 protein: CSAKLAGGLDEQFF
J gene: TRBJ1-1; D gene: NA; V gene: TRBV20-1; clone size: many; CDR3 DNA: TGCAGTGCTAGAGGCAACACTGAAGCTTTCTTT; CDR3 protein: CSARGNTEAFF
J gene: TRBJ1-5; D gene: TRBD1; V gene: TRBV18; clone size: many; CDR3 DNA: TGTGCCAGCTCCAAAGGGCCTGGACAGGGGATTAATAGCAATCAGCCCCAGCATTTT; CDR3 protein: CASSKGPGQGINSNQPQHF
J gene: TRBJ2-3; D gene: NA; V gene: TRBV19; clone size: many; CDR3 DNA: TGTGCCAGTAGTAGAAACGGGGGCACAGATACGCAGTATTTT; CDR3 protein: CASSRNGGTDTQYF
J gene: TRBJ2-4; D gene: TRBD2; V gene: TRBV2; clone size: NA; CDR3 DNA: TGTGCCAGCAGAAGACTAGCGGGGTTAGCAAAAAACATTCAGTACTTC; CDR3 protein: CASRRLAGLAKNIQYF
J gene: TRBJ2-5; D gene: TRBD2; V gene: TRBV24-1; clone size: many; CDR3 DNA: TGTGCCACCAGTGATCTAGCGGGAGGGGAGACCCAGTACTTC; CDR3 protein: CATSDLAGGETQYF
J gene: TRBJ1-2; D gene: NA; V gene: TRBV20-1; clone size: many; CDR3 DNA: TGCAGTGCTAGATCGACAGGATCCTTACGCGGCTACACCTTC; CDR3 protein: CSARSTGSLRGYTF